This TCR beta chain was identified in a study of T cells in Graves' hyperthyroidism and ophthalmopathy. Template material for amplifying TCR beta CDR3 regions consisted of RNA transcripts. First-round RT-PCR targeting the TCR CDR3 was performed with the HTBI primer set. TCRdb reprocessed the multiplex PCR reads via MiXCR and lists one record per CDR3 protein. The sample gives 75,000 to 100,000 distinct CDR3 sequences, 35% to 45% of which show up once; roughly 10% is in the top ten. This CDR3 spans 13 amino acids. Per the germline V gene, CDR1 is LNHNV and CDR2 is YYDKDF (reference sequence). Trimming left V 3 bases short and J 7 bases short, with 12 bases between.

The rearrangement uses TRBV15 and TRBJ1-1, with D tentatively TRBD1 (5 bases). Sequencing was done on a sample of peripheral blood or thyroid tissue (not recorded which). The receptor comes from a woman aged 25 to 39 with Graves' hyperthyroidism. CDR3 amino acids: CATSSQGTGEAFF. CDR3 coding DNA: TGTGCCACCAGCAGCCAAGGGACTGGTGAAGCTTTCTTT.